A single sample gave rise to the 15 T cell receptor beta chains below, sequenced in a study of spatial heterogeneity in lung cancer. A single record per CDR3 protein comes from TCRdb applying MiXCR to the 5' RACE reads. The table lists over 100 distinct CDR3 sequences, approximately 40% of them singletons. Documented time point: sample taken at primary tumor resection. From tumor, nontumor lung or frozen PBMC, whole RNA was taken unsorted for sequencing. Specimen: PBMCs, collected at surgery. The receptors were sampled from a male donor with early-stage non-small cell lung cancer.

By sample share, this clonotype is large (0.1 to 1%). With the library built for alpha chains, this beta chain is off target and its frequency is not meaningful. The chain uses TRBV6-6 and TRBJ1-1; 12 bases are shared with TRBD1. The CDR3 contains 16 residues. With V trimmed by 6 bases and J by 4 bases, 9 bases remained unmatched. Germline CDR1 is MNHNY and CDR2 is SVGAGI (reference sequence). CDR3 DNA: TGTGCCAGCAGGCTGCCGGGACAGGGGGCGAGCACTGAAGCTTTCTTT. Translating gives CASRLPGQGASTEAFF.

About this clonotype: With the library built for alpha chains, this beta chain is off target and its frequency is not meaningful. This sequence joins TRBV7-2 and TRBJ1-2; D is perhaps TRBD1 (5 bases). CDR1 and CDR2 from the germline V gene are SGHTA and FQGNSA. This CDR3 is 13 amino acids long. Trimming removed 5 bases at V and 6 bases at J, with 13 bases between. The CDR3 spells CASSPFGGDGYTF. DNA of the CDR3: TGTGCCAGCAGCCCCTTTGGGGGGGATGGCTACACCTTC. Full variable domain (missing parts from reference TRBV7-2 and TRBJ1-2): GAGVSQSPSNKVTEKGKDVELRCDPISGHTALYWYRQSLGQGLEFLIYFQGNSAPDKSGLPSDRFSAERTGGSVSTLTIQRTQQEDSAVYLCASSPFGGDGYTFGSGTRLTVV.

As concerns this clonotype: This beta chain is a stray sequence in a library constructed for alpha chains; its clone size is not meaningful. The chain has TRBV7-8 and TRBJ2-2; a weak D match, TRBD2 (6 bases). This CDR3 spans 15 amino acids. Germline V CDR1 and CDR2: SGHVS, FQNEAQ. Trimming removed 5 bases at V and 7 bases at J, with 17 bases between. In DNA, the CDR3 is TGTGCCAGCAGCCGGGACTTCCTTAGACTCGGGGAGCTGTTTTTT. This sequence encodes CASSRDFLRLGELFF.

Points on this clonotype: Within a library made for alpha chains, this beta chain is off target, and its count is uninformative. In nucleotides, the CDR3 is TGTGCCAGCAGCGTTACGACTACGTCCCAAGAGACCCAGTACTTC. Translated: CASSVTTTSQETQYF. V is TRBV7-6 and J is TRBJ2-5; D perhaps matches TRBD2 (5 bases). V lost 5 bases, J lost 1 base, and 14 bases lay in between. Per germline, CDR1 SGHVS and CDR2 FNYEAQ. The CDR3 spans 15 residues.

On this clonotype: This beta chain is off target for a library built for alpha chains, so its abundance means little. The V and J genes are TRBV20-1 and TRBJ1-2; 7 bases line up with TRBD1. This CDR3 comprises 14 residues. The germline V gene encodes CDR1 DFQATT and CDR2 SNEGSKA (reference sequence). With 4 bases clipped from V and 8 bases from J, the junction kept 13 bases outside the gene matches. The CDR3 nucleotides are TGCAGTGCTACCCCCGGACAGGATTCGCGAGGCTACACCTTC. Translation gives CSATPGQDSRGYTF.

By sample fraction, this clonotype is large. This beta chain is a stray sequence in a library constructed for alpha chains; its clone size is not meaningful. The genes are TRBV5-1 and TRBJ1-5; D unresolved. The CDR3 has 14 amino acids. V lost 7 bases and J lost 3, with 14 bases in between. The germline V gene encodes CDR1 SGHRS and CDR2 YFSETQ. This CDR3 reads CASRPPGVNQPQHF. The CDR3 nucleotides read TGCGCCAGCCGGCCTCCTGGGGTCAATCAGCCCCAGCATTTT.

Worth noting for this clonotype: This beta chain slipped into a library made for alpha chains as a stray read, so its size is not meaningful. The chain has TRBV4-3 and TRBJ2-7; 8 nucleotides match TRBD1. J lost 6 bases, V lost 4 bases, and 8 bases had no gene match. The germline gives CDR1 LGHNA, CDR2 YSLEER. This CDR3 has 14 residues. CDR3 amino acids: CASSLGQGRGEQYF. CDR3 in DNA: TGCGCCAGCAGCCTTGGACAGGGAAGGGGCGAGCAGTACTTC.

Comment on this clonotype: Little can be read into the size of this beta chain, an off-target read in a library designed for alpha chains. The V call is TRBV29-1, the J call TRBJ2-3, with D uncertain. The CDR3 extends over 15 amino acids. With 2 bases removed from V and 2 bases from J, the gap between germline ends came to 14 bases. From germline, CDR1 is SQVTM and CDR2 ANQGSEA. Here the CDR3 DNA reads TGCAGCGTTGAACCTGGTCTGCGGCACACAGATACGCAGTATTTT. Translation: CSVEPGLRHTDTQYF.

By sample fraction, this clonotype is hyperexpanded. This beta chain is off target for a library built for alpha chains, so its abundance means little. V usage is TRBV19 and J usage is TRBJ2-7; 8 nucleotides match TRBD1. V lost 4 bases to trimming and J lost 7 bases; unmatched junction nucleotides: 9. In germline, CDR1 is LNHDA, CDR2 SQIVND (reference sequence). This CDR3 comprises 14 residues. The DNA of the CDR3 is TGTGCCAGTAGTACCGGGACAGGTTTAGGAGAGCAGTACTTC. This sequence encodes CASSTGTGLGEQYF.

On this clonotype itself: The size of this beta chain means little, since it is a stray read in a library made for alpha chains. J is TRBJ2-2 and V is TRBV7-9; D is unclear. The CDR3 has 17 amino acids. Trimming shortened V by 7 bases and J by 5 bases, and 23 bases separated the two germline ends. Germline lookup yields CDR1 SEHNR and CDR2 FQNEAQ (reference sequence). The CDR3 region is CASNPGWYPPQTGELFF. CDR3 DNA sequence: TGTGCCAGCAACCCCGGTTGGTACCCACCACAAACCGGGGAGCTGTTTTTT.

This clonotype was detected only a few times. This beta chain slipped into a library made for alpha chains as a stray read, so its size is not meaningful. The V call is TRBV7-9, the J call TRBJ2-5, with 7 bases matching TRBD2. V dropped 3 bases and J dropped 5; count of bases not matched to a gene: 6. The CDR3 spans 14 residues. CDR1 is SEHNR, CDR2 FQNEAQ, per germline (reference sequence). This CDR3 is CASSFGGSGETQYF. The CDR3, as DNA: TGTGCCAGCAGCTTCGGCGGGAGCGGTGAGACCCAGTACTTC.

A note on this clonotype: The library was designed around alpha chains, so this beta chain is a stray read whose abundance carries little weight. V gene TRBV20-1 combines with J gene TRBJ2-5; 9 bases agree with TRBD1. The CDR3 contains 14 residues. CDR1 and CDR2 from the germline V gene are DFQATT and SNEGSKA (reference sequence). The V and J ends lost 4 bases and 5 bases, in that order; junction bases with no gene match: 8. CDR3 sequence: CSANPGTGSETQYF. CDR3 DNA: TGCAGTGCTAACCCCGGGACAGGGAGTGAGACCCAGTACTTC.

With respect to this clonotype: This beta chain turned up in a library designed for alpha chains; as an off-target read, its abundance says little. V and J are TRBV10-1 and TRBJ2-5; TRBD2 aligns across 8 bases. With V trimmed by 6 bases and J by 4 bases, 13 bases remained unmatched. CDR1 WNHNN and CDR2 SYGVQD come from the germline V gene (reference sequence). The CDR3 is 16 residues long. The CDR3 nucleotides are TGCGCCAGCAGAGAGACCCGGCGGGAGGTCGGAGAGACCCAGTACTTC. Residues: CASRETRREVGETQYF.

As for this clonotype: Being off target in a library aimed at alpha chains, this beta chain has a size of little meaning. CDR3 protein: CASSLVYSSDTQYF. CDR3 nucleotide sequence: TGTGCCAGCAGTTTGGTGTATAGTAGCGATACGCAGTATTTT. The chain uses TRBV12-3 or TRBV12-4 and TRBJ2-3; no reliable D call. This CDR3 is built from 14 residues. Trimming took off 3 bases at V and 6 bases at J, with 13 bases between the two ends.

There are a few counts of this clonotype. Because this beta chain is a stray read in a library intended to capture alpha chains, its abundance should not be given much weight. This chain joins TRBV12-3 or TRBV12-4 and TRBJ2-1; the D call may be TRBD1 or TRBD2 (5 bases each). The CDR3 extends over 14 amino acids. V was trimmed by 8 bases and J by 7 bases, leaving 18 bases between them. This CDR3 is CASRRLEGRNEQFF. CDR3 in DNA: TGTGCCAGCCGCCGTCTCGAGGGGAGAAATGAGCAGTTCTTC.